This T cell receptor (beta chain) was identified in a study of blood T cells in healthy people across ages. Each donor supplied roughly 9.2 milliliters of peripheral blood. A minimum of 5 micrograms of total RNA was extracted per sample. Turning to this clonotype: The target antigen is unknown.

General study points: Compared with aged donors, long-lived donors showed fewer expanded clones, suggesting selection.

A sample-barcoded 5' primer and a J-beta primer mix were used in a second PCR of roughly 6 to 11 cycles. TCRdb processed the 5' RACE reads anew with MiXCR; each CDR3 protein has one entry. Among more than 1,000,000 distinct CDR3 sequences listed, approximately 26% were seen once. This sample was shared with a second study, whose subject was T cells of mothers and their children.

The sequence was collected from a girl aged 2 to 9 in good health. Sequencing was carried out using blood.

CDR3 residues: CAISGTGVQPQHF. CDR3 nucleotides: TGTGCCATCAGCGGGACAGGGGTTCAGCCCCAGCATTTT. V and J are TRBV10-3 and TRBJ1-5; 10 nucleotides agree with TRBD1. CDR1 and CDR2 from the germline V gene are ENHRY and SYGVKD. The CDR3 is made up of 13 amino acids. V shed 6 bases and J 6 bases; nucleotides not matched to a gene: 2.